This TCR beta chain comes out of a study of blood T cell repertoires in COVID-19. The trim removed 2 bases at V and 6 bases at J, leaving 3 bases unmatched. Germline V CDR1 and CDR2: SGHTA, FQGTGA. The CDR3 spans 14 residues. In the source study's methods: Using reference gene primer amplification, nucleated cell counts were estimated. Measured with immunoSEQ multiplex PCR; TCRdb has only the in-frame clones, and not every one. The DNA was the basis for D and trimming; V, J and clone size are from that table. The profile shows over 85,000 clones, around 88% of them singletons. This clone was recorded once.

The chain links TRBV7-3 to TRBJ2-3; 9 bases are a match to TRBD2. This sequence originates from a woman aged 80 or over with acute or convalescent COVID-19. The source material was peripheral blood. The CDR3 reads CASSLLAGRDTQYF. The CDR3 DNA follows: TGTGCCAGCAGCTTACTAGCGGGACGGGATACGCAGTATTTT.